These 24 T cell receptor beta chains were sequenced from one sample in a study of T-cell memory formation after mild COVID-19. TCRdb re-derived calls from the 5' RACE reads in MiXCR, one entry per CDR3 protein. The data show about 82,000 distinct CDR3 sequences, approximately 13% seen once. Sample: PBMCs or a T cell subset sorted from them (not recorded which). These TCRs come from an adult woman who had mild COVID-19 (a few samples of this study predate the infection). Cell type and time point are not known.

The sample holds a few counts of this clonotype. The chain has TRBV4-1 and TRBJ2-4, with D hard to call. Deletions cut 4 bases from V and 0 bases from J, with 4 bases between. The germline gives CDR1 MGHRA, CDR2 YSYEKL. This CDR3 has 13 residues. The CDR3 reads CASSPQAKNIQYF. CDR3 sequence (DNA): TGCGCCAGCAGCCCCCAAGCCAAAAACATTCAGTACTTC.

At least ten counts were recorded for this clonotype. The chain uses TRBV7-9 and TRBJ2-7; 8 bases align to TRBD1. Germline values: CDR1 SEHNR, CDR2 FQNEAQ (reference sequence). This CDR3 is 14 amino acids long. After removal of 4 bases from V and 0 bases from J, the junction contained 2 bases not matched to a gene. This CDR3 reads CASSSGQGSYEQYF. The CDR3 coding sequence is TGTGCCAGCAGCTCAGGACAGGGCTCCTACGAGCAGTACTTC.

This clonotype was observed a handful of times. The chain uses TRBV20-1 and TRBJ2-1; the match to TRBD2 covers 11 bases. Germline assignment: CDR1 DFQATT and CDR2 SNEGSKA (reference sequence). This CDR3 is 14 amino acids long. CDR3 sequence (DNA): TGCAGCGCAAAAGGGACTAGCGGATACAATGAGCAGTTCTTC. This sequence encodes CSAKGTSGYNEQFF.

There are a few counts of this clonotype. The chain links TRBV27 to TRBJ1-2, with 10 positions matching TRBD1. V was pared by 4 bases and J by 0 bases, with 8 bases of the junction left unmatched. This CDR3 is 17 amino acids long. Germline V lookup: CDR1 MNHEY, CDR2 SMNVEV (reference sequence). CDR3 sequence: CASSSLGQGLANYGYTF. The DNA of the CDR3 is TGTGCCAGCAGTTCTCTGGGACAGGGGTTGGCTAACTATGGCTACACCTTC.

V is TRBV4-1 and J is TRBJ1-1, with D unresolved. Germline assignment: CDR1 MGHRA and CDR2 YSYEKL. V was trimmed by 3 bases and J by 3 bases, leaving 8 bases between them. The CDR3 has 13 amino acids. DNA for the CDR3: TGCGCCAGCAGCCAGCGATGGGACACTGAAGCTTTCTTT. Translation gives CASSQRWDTEAFF.

This clonotype was seen a handful of times. This rearrangement joins TRBV7-8 to TRBJ2-1, with D maybe TRBD2 (6 bases). The CDR3 length is 15 residues. The V end was cut by 5 bases, the J end by 4 bases, with 15 bases between. Germline assignment: CDR1 SGHVS and CDR2 FQNEAQ. This CDR3 reads CASSPKGGIYNEQFF. The CDR3 DNA reads as TGTGCCAGCAGCCCCAAAGGCGGGATTTACAATGAGCAGTTCTTC.

This clonotype was seen more than once but under ten times. This rearrangement joins TRBV6-5 to TRBJ2-1; 8 bases agree with TRBD1. The CDR3 sequence is 15 residues long. Losses at the gene ends were 5 bases for V and 3 bases for J; bases not matched to a gene: 6. CDR1 is MNHEY and CDR2 is SVGAGI in the germline V gene. The CDR3 is CASSPTGGNYNEQFF. CDR3 coding DNA: TGTGCCAGCAGTCCAACAGGGGGGAACTACAATGAGCAGTTCTTC.

The chain carries TRBV5-1 and TRBJ1-1, with D possibly being TRBD1 (5 bases). Deletions cut 2 bases from V and 1 base from J, with 9 bases between. CDR1 and CDR2 (germline): SGHRS, YFSETQ. The CDR3 length is 14 residues. This CDR3 is CASSLRGGNTEAFF. CDR3 DNA sequence: TGCGCCAGCAGCTTAAGGGGCGGGAACACTGAAGCTTTCTTT. The variable domain in full, with the rest retrieved from reference TRBV5-1 and TRBJ1-1, is KAGVTQTPRYLIKTRGQQVTLSCSPISGHRSVSWYQQTPGQGLQFLFEYFSETQRNKGNFPGRFSGRQFSNSRSEMNVSTLELGDSALYLCASSLRGGNTEAFFGQGTRLTVV.

This clonotype was detected only a few times. The chain couples TRBV6-2 or TRBV6-3 to TRBJ2-7, with TRBD1 as a possible D gene (5 bases). There are 14 residues in the CDR3. V was clipped by 5 bases and J by 4 bases, with 15 bases between them. The germline CDR1 and CDR2 sequences are MNHEY and SVGEGT. The CDR3 sequence is CASSLSDRQYEQYF. The CDR3 DNA follows: TGTGCCAGCAGTCTCTCCGACAGACAGTACGAGCAGTACTTC.

This clonotype was counted a few times. The chain combines TRBV12-3 or TRBV12-4 with TRBJ1-1, with D possibly being TRBD1 (6 bases). The CDR3 loop spans 15 amino acids. V shed 6 bases and J shed 10 bases, with 24 bases lying between them. The CDR3 region is CASSPHRVPQEGAFF. The CDR3 DNA is TGTGCCAGCAGCCCCCACAGGGTTCCACAGGAAGGAGCTTTCTTT.

This clonotype has a handful of counts. This chain connects TRBV12-3 or TRBV12-4 to TRBJ2-1, with D perhaps matching TRBD2 (6 bases). Trimming cost V 3 bases and J 8 bases, with 11 bases left between them. The CDR3 runs to 13 residues. CDR3 amino acids: CASSFRWGDEQFF. CDR3 coding DNA: TGTGCCAGCAGTTTTCGGTGGGGGGATGAGCAGTTCTTC.

This clonotype appeared a few times. The chain uses TRBV5-6 and TRBJ2-1, with D possibly TRBD1 on 6 matching bases. Germline CDR1 reads SGHDT; CDR2 reads YYEEEE. V was clipped by 1 base and J by 8 bases, with 19 bases between them. The CDR3 extends over 16 amino acids. CDR3 loop: CASSLFAQGIDDEQFF. Here the CDR3 DNA reads TGTGCCAGCAGCTTGTTCGCACAGGGAATTGACGATGAGCAGTTCTTC.

This clonotype was recorded many times. V usage is TRBV12-3 or TRBV12-4 and J usage is TRBJ2-7; the D gene is possibly TRBD2 (6 bases). V lost 5 bases, J lost 4 bases, and 9 bases lay in between. The CDR3 runs 12 residues. The CDR3 nucleotides read TGTGCCAGCAGTCCCGGGACTTACGAGCAGTACTTC. It is translated as CASSPGTYEQYF.

The V and J genes are TRBV5-5 and TRBJ2-7; D is ambiguous. Germline V gene sequence: CDR1 SGHKS, CDR2 YYEKEE (reference sequence). This CDR3 is 14 amino acids long. Trimming removed 4 bases at V and 2 bases at J, with 13 bases between. The CDR3 sequence is CASSIRRAPYEQYF. CDR3 coding DNA: TGTGCCAGCAGCATCCGCCGGGCCCCCTACGAGCAGTACTTC. Full variable domain (outside the CDR3, taken from reference TRBV5-5 and TRBJ2-7): DAGVTQSPTHLIKTRGQQVTLRCSPISGHKSVSWYQQVLGQGPQFIFQYYEKEERGRGNFPDRFSARQFPNYSSELNVNALLLGDSALYLCASSIRRAPYEQYFGPGTRLTVT.

This clonotype was found a few times. The chain joins TRBV19 to TRBJ2-1, with D maybe TRBD2 (5 bases). Germline CDR1 LNHDA, CDR2 SQIVND (reference sequence). The CDR3 consists of 13 residues. V lost 1 base and J 7 bases, leaving 8 bases between the germline ends. The CDR3 nucleotides read TGTGCCAGTAGTATAGTCGGGGATAATGAGCAGTTCTTC. It is translated as CASSIVGDNEQFF.

V is TRBV6-5 and J is TRBJ2-7, with a weak D call TRBD1 (6 bases). The CDR3 extends over 16 amino acids. V was cut by 0 bases and J by 3 bases, with 15 bases left in between. In germline, CDR1 is MNHEY, CDR2 SVGAGI. CDR3: CASSYSGQGLVYEQYF. The CDR3 bases are TGTGCCAGCAGTTACTCAGGGCAGGGGCTGGTCTACGAGCAGTACTTC.

The rearrangement links TRBV29-1 to TRBJ2-5; 12 bases fit TRBD1. In germline, CDR1 is SQVTM, CDR2 ANQGSEA. V shed 6 bases, J shed 1 base, and the junction held 9 bases outside the gene matches. This CDR3 contains 16 residues. The CDR3 sequence: CSVDGGTGGPQETQYF. The CDR3, as DNA: TGCAGCGTCGATGGGGGGACAGGGGGCCCCCAAGAGACCCAGTACTTC.

The sample holds a few counts of this clonotype. The DNA for the CDR3 is TGTGCCAGCAGCGTAGGGGGGACTCCTGGAAACACCATATATTTT. Protein: CASSVGGTPGNTIYF. The V and J genes are TRBV9 and TRBJ1-3; possibly TRBD1 for D (5 bases). Trimming shortened V by 0 bases and J by 2 bases, and 9 bases separated the two germline ends. Germline assignment: CDR1 SGDLS and CDR2 YYNGEE. The CDR3 runs 15 residues.

This clonotype was counted only a few times. The CDR3 spells CASSQTSGSLSEQFF. CDR3 sequence (DNA): TGTGCCAGCAGCCAGACTAGCGGGAGTCTCAGCGAGCAGTTCTTC. This chain joins TRBV4-2 and TRBJ2-1; 12 bases map to TRBD2. Germline CDR1 LGHNA, CDR2 YNFKEQ. The length of the CDR3 is 15 residues. J was trimmed by 10 bases and V by 3 bases; bases with no gene match: 7.

This rearrangement joins TRBV12-3 or TRBV12-4 to TRBJ1-1, with D hard to call. Trimming took off 11 bases at V and 1 base at J, with 14 bases between the two ends. CDR3 length: 13 residues. Written as DNA, the CDR3 is TGTGCCGTAGACACAGAAAAGAACACTGAAGCTTTCTTT. Protein: CAVDTEKNTEAFF.

This clonotype was detected many times. This chain links TRBV29-1 with TRBJ2-1; 13 bases agree with TRBD2. The ends lost 0 bases at V and 7 bases at J; junction bases unmatched: 6. The germline gives CDR1 SQVTM, CDR2 ANQGSEA. This CDR3 spans 16 amino acids. The CDR3 sequence: CSVEDWATSGRNEQFF. Here the CDR3 DNA reads TGCAGCGTTGAAGATTGGGCGACTAGCGGGAGGAATGAGCAGTTCTTC.

V usage is TRBV30 and J usage is TRBJ2-1, with D perhaps TRBD2 (6 bases). With 2 bases removed from V and 7 bases from J, the gap between germline ends came to 12 bases. Germline V lookup: CDR1 GTSNPN, CDR2 SVGIG (reference sequence). This CDR3 contains 13 residues. The CDR3 DNA follows: TGTGCCTGGAGTTCGATAGCGGTGAATGAGCAGTTCTTC. Encoded protein: CAWSSIAVNEQFF. The full variable domain, its missing parts supplied by reference TRBV30 and TRBJ2-1, is SQTIHQWPATLVQPVGSPLSLECTVEGTSNPNLYWYRQAAGRGLQLLFYSVGIGQISSEVPQNLSASRPQDRQFILSSKKLLLSDSGFYLCAWSSIAVNEQFFGPGTRLTVL.

This clonotype came up a few times. The CDR3 coding sequence is TGCGCCAGCAGCGAGATCAGGGGAGCCTATAACTATGGCTACACCTTC. Translating it yields CASSEIRGAYNYGYTF. The chain has TRBV4-1 and TRBJ1-2; D may be TRBD1 (6 bases). The CDR3 has 16 amino acids. CDR1 and CDR2 (germline): MGHRA, YSYEKL. V gave up 5 bases and J gave up 1 base, with 17 bases separating them.

This clonotype has just a few counts. The rearrangement uses TRBV6-5 and TRBJ2-1; no clear D gene. This CDR3 has 13 residues. The ends were cut back, 0 bases at V and 8 bases at J, with 8 bases in the middle. Germline V gene sequence: CDR1 MNHEY, CDR2 SVGAGI. Written as DNA, the CDR3 is TGTGCCAGCAGTTACTCGTTTCGGGATGAGCAGTTCTTC. Its protein product is CASSYSFRDEQFF.